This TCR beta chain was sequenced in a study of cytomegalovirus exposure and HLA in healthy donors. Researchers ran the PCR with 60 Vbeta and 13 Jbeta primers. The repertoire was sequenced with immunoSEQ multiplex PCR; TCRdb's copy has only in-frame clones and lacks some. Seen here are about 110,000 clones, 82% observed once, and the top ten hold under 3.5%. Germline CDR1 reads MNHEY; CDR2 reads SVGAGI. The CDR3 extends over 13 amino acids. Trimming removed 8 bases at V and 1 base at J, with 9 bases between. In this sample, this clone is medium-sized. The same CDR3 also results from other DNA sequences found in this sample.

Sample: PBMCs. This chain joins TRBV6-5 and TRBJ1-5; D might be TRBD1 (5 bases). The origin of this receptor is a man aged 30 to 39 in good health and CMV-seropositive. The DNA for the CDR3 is TGTGCCAGCCGGGGGGGGAGCAATCAGCCCCAGCATTTT. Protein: CASRGGSNQPQHF.